The 18 T cell receptor beta chains below all came from one sample that was sequenced in a study of T cells after posttransplantation cyclophosphamide. Treatment was busulfan-fludarabine conditioning, a marrow graft, and cyclophosphamide on days +3 and +4. TCRdb's copy holds only in-frame clones and misses some; the assay was immunoSEQ multiplex PCR. The table shows about 40,000 clones, with less than 95% occurring only once. The sequenced sample was PBMCs, obtained about 62 days after allogeneic stem cell transplant with posttransplant cyclophosphamide. The receptors originated from a male patient in his sixties who received an allogeneic stem cell transplant from a related donor and was CMV-positive. A subset of T cells may come from the graft donor.

CDR3 residues: CASSYDRAKLFF. The CDR3 nucleotides are TGTGCCAGCAGTTACGACAGAGCTAAACTGTTTTTT. The chain employs TRBV6-5 and TRBJ1-4; possibly TRBD1 for D (5 bases). The CDR3 extends over 12 amino acids. V was clipped by 2 bases and J by 11 bases, with 9 bases between them. Germline V CDR1 and CDR2: MNHEY, SVGAGI.

V gene TRBV10-2 combines with J gene TRBJ2-7, with 7 bases matching TRBD2. Germline V lookup: CDR1 WSHSY, CDR2 SAAADI. After removal of 0 bases from V and 6 bases from J, the junction contained 8 bases not matched to a gene. The CDR3 is 15 residues long. CDR3: CASSESSGGGGEQYV. The DNA of the CDR3 is TGCGCCAGCAGTGAGTCCAGTGGGGGGGGAGGCGAGCAGTACGTC.

This sequence joins TRBV15 and TRBJ2-7; the match to TRBD1 covers 7 bases. CDR1 is LNHNV, CDR2 YYDKDF, per germline (reference sequence). Unmatched junction bases numbered 6, after V lost 0 bases and J lost 7 bases. The CDR3 contains 14 residues. CDR3 region: CATSRDQETGEQYF. The CDR3 DNA sequence: TGTGCCACCAGCAGAGATCAAGAGACAGGGGAGCAGTACTTC. Supplemented by reference TRBV15 and TRBJ2-7, the full variable domain reads DAMVIQNPRYQVTQFGKPVTLSCSQTLNHNVMYWYQQKSSQAPKLLFHYYDKDFNNEADTPDNFQSRRPNTSFCFLDIRSPGLGDTAMYLCATSRDQETGEQYFGPGTRLTVT.

This clone was detected a few times. The genes are TRBV5-1 and TRBJ1-1, with 8 bases that match TRBD1. This CDR3 has 14 amino acids. Germline CDR1 is SGHRS and CDR2 is YFSETQ. After removal of 5 bases from V and 4 bases from J, the junction contained 7 bases not matched to a gene. CDR3 amino acids: CASRNGQGSTEAFF. The CDR3 bases are TGCGCCAGCAGGAACGGACAGGGTTCCACTGAAGCTTTCTTT.

This chain's CDR3 is CASFFLGASKEYGYTF. As DNA, the CDR3 is TGTGCCAGCTTCTTCCTGGGGGCAAGTAAGGAATATGGCTACACCTTC. The V gene is TRBV19, the J gene TRBJ1-2; tentatively, D is TRBD1 (6 bases). This CDR3 is built from 16 residues. Germline V lookup: CDR1 LNHDA, CDR2 SQIVND (reference sequence). V was clipped by 9 bases and J by 5 bases, with 25 bases between them.

The V call is TRBV10-1, the J call TRBJ1-1; D is unclear. CDR3 length: 14 residues. Looked up from germline, CDR1 is WNHNN and CDR2 is SYGVQD (reference sequence). V shed 7 bases and J shed 0 bases, with 12 bases lying between them. The CDR3: CASTSSVMNTEAFF. For the CDR3, the DNA is TGCGCCAGCACATCGTCAGTTATGAACACTGAAGCTTTCTTT.

This clone has a handful of counts. This chain uses TRBV29-1 with TRBJ1-1, with TRBD1 matching 9 bases. Germline lookup yields CDR1 SQVTM and CDR2 ANQGSEA. The V gene end was trimmed by 2 bases and the J gene end by 4 bases; junction bases not matched to a gene: 5. The CDR3 covers 14 residues. The CDR3, as DNA: TGCAGCGTTGAAACCGGGACAGGGTCCACTGAAGCTTTCTTT. Its translation is CSVETGTGSTEAFF.

This clone came up once. This chain uses TRBV2 with TRBJ1-6, with no clear D. Trimming removed 6 bases at V and 5 bases at J, with 5 bases between. Germline CDR1 and CDR2: SNHLY and FYNNEI. There are 12 residues in the CDR3. The CDR3 loop is CASRSDNSPLHF. The CDR3 coding sequence is TGTGCCAGCAGGTCGGATAATTCACCCCTCCACTTT.

This clone came up once. The rearrangement joins TRBV6-1 to TRBJ1-6; tentative D call: TRBD1 (6 bases). The CDR3 runs to 13 residues. CDR1 is MNHNS, CDR2 SASEGT, per germline. Deletions cut 10 bases from V and 5 bases from J, with 12 bases between. The CDR3 region is CATYRDNNSPLHF. In nucleotides, the CDR3 is TGTGCCACCTACAGGGATAATAATTCACCCCTCCACTTT.

The V and J genes are TRBV11-3 and TRBJ2-1; 13 positions match TRBD2. This CDR3 is built from 17 residues. Trimming took 4 bases from V and 2 from J; bases not matched to a gene: 5. Germline CDR1 and CDR2: SGHNT and YENEEA. CDR3 residues: CASSSTTSGGAYNEQFF. The DNA of the CDR3 is TGTGCCAGCAGCTCAACAACTAGCGGGGGGGCCTACAATGAGCAGTTCTTC.

This clone has just one count. The chain combines TRBV5-5 with TRBJ2-3; the D gene is possibly TRBD1 (6 bases). The CDR3 sequence is 17 residues long. Germline V gene data show CDR1 as SGHKS and CDR2 as YYEKEE (reference sequence). Trimming left V 3 bases short and J 6 bases short, with 23 bases between. CDR3 sequence: CASSSPEGGTLEDTQYF. The CDR3 nucleotides are TGTGCCAGCAGCTCCCCGGAAGGGGGTACTCTTGAGGATACGCAGTATTTT.

The DNA of the CDR3 is TGTGCCAGCAGGGACAGGGGACTCAACTATGGCTACACCTTC. Its translation is CASRDRGLNYGYTF. V gene TRBV6-1 combines with J gene TRBJ1-2, with 9 positions matching TRBD1. The V gene's germline CDR1 is MNHNS and CDR2 SASEGT. V shed 6 bases, J shed 2 bases, and the junction held 4 bases outside the gene matches. This CDR3 comprises 14 residues.

The CDR3 DNA is TGTGCCAGCAGCTTAGGGGACAGTAGAAACACCATATATTTT. It encodes CASSLGDSRNTIYF. This chain links TRBV7-8 with TRBJ1-3; 7 nucleotides line up with TRBD1. The CDR3 is made up of 14 amino acids. The trim removed 1 base at V and 5 bases at J, leaving 2 bases unmatched. The germline V gene has CDR1 SGHVS and CDR2 FQNEAQ.

The rearrangement joins TRBV6-1 to TRBJ1-2; D might be TRBD1 (5 bases). With 5 bases removed from V and 4 bases from J, the gap between germline ends came to 14 bases. Germline V CDR1 and CDR2: MNHNS, SASEGT. CDR3 length equals 14 residues. In DNA form, the CDR3 reads TGTGCCAGCAGTCCTAATCCCGGGGGCTATGGCTACACCTTC. Translating it yields CASSPNPGGYGYTF.

V is TRBV5-1 and J is TRBJ1-1, with D possibly TRBD1 on 5 matching bases. V was clipped by 7 bases and J by 1 base, with 14 bases between them. Per germline, CDR1 SGHRS and CDR2 YFSETQ. CDR3 length: 14 residues. CDR3 residues: CASDPEGANTEAFF. DNA for the CDR3: TGCGCCAGCGATCCCGAAGGGGCGAACACTGAAGCTTTCTTT.

The chain couples TRBV6-5 to TRBJ1-3; D unclear. Germline V lookup: CDR1 MNHEY, CDR2 SVGAGI. Trimming removed 0 bases from V and 1 base from J, with 10 bases in between. There are 16 residues in the CDR3. The CDR3: CASSYSMAQSGNTIYF. Written as DNA, the CDR3 is TGTGCCAGCAGTTACTCGATGGCACAATCTGGAAACACCATATATTTT.

The chain is built from TRBV7-2 and TRBJ2-5, with a possible D match to TRBD1 (7 bases). The CDR3 covers 16 residues. V was trimmed by 5 bases and J by 4 bases, leaving 20 bases between them. Germline V gene data show CDR1 as SGHTA and CDR2 as FQGNSA. Here the CDR3 DNA reads TGTGCCAGCAGCCCCCCAGGGGGGCCCACCAGAGAGACCCAGTACTTC. This codes for CASSPPGGPTRETQYF.

The chain employs TRBV5-1 and TRBJ1-5; D uncertain. This CDR3 is built from 13 residues. The V gene lost 0 bases and the J gene lost 5 bases, with 6 bases spanning the gap. Germline-derived CDR1 and CDR2 are SGHRS and YFSETQ. The CDR3: CASSLVPDQPQHF. The CDR3 bases are TGCGCCAGCAGCTTGGTCCCGGATCAGCCCCAGCATTTT.